The text below deals with one T cell receptor (beta chain). The table lists this clone with a count of one. Its antigen is not yet known. Per-nucleotide qualities are absent, and no much larger clonotype sits a single base away. This sample was taken from a study of shared clonotypes between healthy human individuals (TCRdb year 2020). Broadly, across the study: A couple of women and a few men aged 18 to 49 years were included in the cohort. Each donor's leukapheresis produced roughly between about 0.85 and 10 billion PBMCs. To increase sequencing depth and limit assay-specific biases, different laboratories used diverse techniques to prepare libraries and sequence TCR repertoires. For each donor, CD4 naive and CD4 memory were each given three plates, CD8 naive was given two plates, and CD8 memory was given one plate. To estimate repertoire size and how much clonotype sharing occurs between individuals, the study deeply sequenced the blood TCR repertoires of several healthy adults. Study-level results and caveats: Higher generation probabilities were observed for clonotypes shared by all four sorted-subset donors than for non-shared clonotypes. Pairwise subsampling indicated that sequencing depth was expected to affect the degree of clonotype sharing among donors. The small number of donors limited the genetic and exposure-history diversity represented. Sampling was restricted to blood, and TCR repertoires in tissue are likely to differ from TCR repertoires in blood. When a few donors were compared, the shared fraction of clonotypes was about 5.2% for naive CD4, around 3.5% for naive CD8, 2% to 2.5% for memory CD4, and 0.3% to 0.5% for memory CD8. Estimated clonotype richness was generally larger for naive than for memory subsets. Incomplete sequencing was indicated by rarefaction of sorted-subset datasets, despite the large sequencing depth.

Including the terminal cysteine and phenylalanine, the CDR3 comprises 17 residues. CDR3 DNA only is kept here, 51 bases in frame from base 1. V is cut back by 3 bases and J by 2 bases, with 6 bases in the junction unmatched. The germline V gene supplies CDR1 KGHSH and CDR2 LQKENI. Donors were healthy HIV-negative adults with no recently reported acute infections or vaccinations. Every donor was a Caucasian adult living in Nashville, Tennessee, USA. Magnetic negative selection was used to enrich CD4+ T cells, after which naive cells were positively selected on CD45RA and the negative fraction became the memory subset. After blood collection by leukapheresis, PBMCs were isolated using Ficoll-Histopaque density gradient centrifugation and then cryopreserved in the vapor phase of liquid nitrogen. Analytical flow cytometry was used to check the purity and quantity of each magnetically sorted T cell population. Genomic DNA was isolated from each sorted fraction and quantified by UV absorbance on a Nanodrop 2000c.

TCR CDR3 regions were amplified from genomic DNA by multiplex PCR using the deep immunoSEQ assay. Genomic DNA extracted from each cell subset was distributed evenly over all wells of several immunoSEQ 96-well plates, and each plate served as one replicate. For sorted subsets, roughly 0.2 ug genomic DNA, equal to about 30,000 T cell genomes, was loaded into each replicate PCR. The purified libraries were quantified using a Qubit 3.0 fluorometer, sized with a Bioanalyzer 2100, and then quantified again using the KAPA Library Quantification kit. Each immunoSEQ 96-well plate was sequenced on its own single-read 150-cycle Illumina NextSeq 550 flow cell. In the original analysis: Because only junctional sequences without quality scores were contained in the immunoSEQ output, filtering matching that applied to full-length reads could not be performed. To assign V/J genes and CDR3, sequences were annotated against IMGT germline references using PyIR, a Python wrapper for IgBLAST v1.9. Reads were filtered out if the reads had weak V/J assignments (E-value above 1e-6), no CDR3, stop codons, out-of-frame junctions, or ambiguous translated residues. V3J clonotypes were defined by identical inferred V gene, J gene, and CDR3 amino acid sequence. The percentage overlap between two repertoires was calculated by dividing the number of shared unique clonotypes by the size of the smaller repertoire. Repertoire richness was assessed with RTK rarefaction, the Chao1 estimator, and Recon v2.1 estimates of unobserved clonotypes. Generation probabilities for all TCRbeta clonotypes obtained by the gDNA method from several donors were computed using OLGA. The table comes from immuneACCESS by way of TCRdb, which keeps in-frame sequences with V and J called. Part of the clones is missing from these tables; in studies checked, under half for an unresolved V gene and the rest for unknown reasons. The DNA gave D and trimming, while V, J and clone size come from that table. This sample has 2 million to 3 million clones in its table, and roughly 93% of those were observed once. The ten top clones hold 0.36% of the sample.

The chain was built from TRBV18 and TRBJ2-6; TRBD2 lines up with 8 middle nucleotides. The material sequenced was naive CD4+ T cells from PBMCs. Per the publication, the cell subset or site label means: CD45RA+ positively selected. The sequence came from a man younger than 35 in good health. Some clones in this sample may be carry-over from other donors' samples. The base sequence is TGTGCCAGCTCACCTGGGACTAGTATAACTGGGGCCAACGTCCTGACTTTC. This translates into CASSPGTSITGANVLTF.